The T cell receptor beta chain under discussion was sequenced for a study of T cell repertoires in cytomegalovirus infection. Study as a whole: Public TCR beta signatures provided an indication of both CMV infection and a matching HLA type.

Using its own MiXCR run on the reads, TCRdb lists one record per CDR3 protein. Among fewer than 550,000 distinct CDR3 sequences listed, more than 20% were seen once. This clonotype was recorded at least ten times. The sequencing input was PBMCs. The TCR sequence derives from a human donor in good health (CMV status not recorded). Some clones in this sample may be carry-over from other donors' samples.

Here the CDR3 DNA reads TGTGCCAGCAGCTTATCAGGGGACATGGGTCGGGTGCAGTACTTC. It translates to CASSLSGDMGRVQYF. The V call is TRBV7-2, the J call TRBJ2-7; TRBD1 is a possible D gene (6 bases). CDR1 is SGHTA and CDR2 is FQGNSA in the germline V gene. The CDR3 totals 15 residues. V was pared by 2 bases and J by 9 bases, with 20 bases between. Full variable domain (rest looked up from reference TRBV7-2 and TRBJ2-7): GAGVSQSPSNKVTEKGKDVELRCDPISGHTALYWYRQSLGQGLEFLIYFQGNSAPDKSGLPSDRFSAERTGGSVSTLTIQRTQQEDSAVYLCASSLSGDMGRVQYFGPGTRLTVT.